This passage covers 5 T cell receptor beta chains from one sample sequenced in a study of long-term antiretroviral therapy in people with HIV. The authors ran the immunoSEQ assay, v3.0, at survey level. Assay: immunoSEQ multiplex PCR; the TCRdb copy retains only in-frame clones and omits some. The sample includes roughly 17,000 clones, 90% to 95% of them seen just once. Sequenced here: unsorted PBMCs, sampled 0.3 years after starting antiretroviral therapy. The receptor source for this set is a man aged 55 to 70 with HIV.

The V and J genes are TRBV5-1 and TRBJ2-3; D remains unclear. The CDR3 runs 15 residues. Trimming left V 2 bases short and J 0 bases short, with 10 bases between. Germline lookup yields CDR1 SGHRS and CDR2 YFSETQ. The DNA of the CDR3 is TGCGCCAGCAGCTTTCAACCAATTAGCACAGATACGCAGTATTTT. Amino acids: CASSFQPISTDTQYF.

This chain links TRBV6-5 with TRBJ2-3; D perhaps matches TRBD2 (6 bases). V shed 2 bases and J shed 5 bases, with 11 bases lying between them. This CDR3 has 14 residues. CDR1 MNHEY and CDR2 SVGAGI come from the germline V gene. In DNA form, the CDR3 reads TGTGCCAGCAGTTACCGGGACTGGGGAGATACGCAGTATTTT. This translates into CASSYRDWGDTQYF.

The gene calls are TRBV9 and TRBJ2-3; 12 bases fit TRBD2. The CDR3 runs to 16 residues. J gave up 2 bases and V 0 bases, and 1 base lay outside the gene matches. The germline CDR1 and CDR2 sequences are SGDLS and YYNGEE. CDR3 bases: TGTGCCAGCAGCGTAGCTAGCGGGGGGGCCACAGATACGCAGTATTTT. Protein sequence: CASSVASGGATDTQYF. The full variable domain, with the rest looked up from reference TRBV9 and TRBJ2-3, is DSGVTQTPKHLITATGQRVTLRCSPRSGDLSVYWYQQSLDQGLQFLIQYYNGEERAKGNILERFSAQQFPDLHSELNLSSLELGDSALYFCASSVASGGATDTQYFGPGTRLTVL.

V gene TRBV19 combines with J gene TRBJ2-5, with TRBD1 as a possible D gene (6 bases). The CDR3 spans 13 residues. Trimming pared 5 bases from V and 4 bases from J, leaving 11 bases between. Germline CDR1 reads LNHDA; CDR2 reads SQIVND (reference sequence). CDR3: CASSDQGRETQYF. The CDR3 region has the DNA TGTGCCAGTAGTGACCAGGGGCGAGAGACCCAGTACTTC.

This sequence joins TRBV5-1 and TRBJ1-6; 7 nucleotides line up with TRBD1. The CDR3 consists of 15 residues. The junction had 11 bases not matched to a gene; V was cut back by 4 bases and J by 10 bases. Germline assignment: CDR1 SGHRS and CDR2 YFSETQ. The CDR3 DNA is TGCGCCAGCAGCATCCAACAGGGGTCAGGCTCACCCCTCCACTTT. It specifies CASSIQQGSGSPLHF.